This record looks at one T cell receptor (beta chain) sequence and its context. Its specificity is not known. This entry comes from a study of T cell repertoires in cytomegalovirus infection. Across the whole study: Carrying CMV and the relevant HLA type showed in public TCR beta signatures.

Germline-derived CDR1 and CDR2 are MGHRA and YSYEKL. Trimming took 1 base from V and 3 from J, leaving 9 bases between them. This CDR3 is built from 14 residues. TCRdb reanalysed the reads using MiXCR and keeps one entry per CDR3 protein. The sample carries some 440,000 distinct CDR3 sequences, roughly 31% recorded once. Points from the study as a whole: The ex vivo response showed dominance by HLA-C-restricted CMV-specific TCR beta clonotypes. Of the TCR beta families, the public ones yielded a cumulative frequency that identified carriers of CMV plus the relevant HLA.

The specimen sequenced was PBMCs. This receptor was identified in a human donor in good health (CMV status not recorded). Some clones in this sample may be carry-over from other donors' samples. The chain combines TRBV4-1 with TRBJ2-5; a weak D match, TRBD2 (6 bases). The CDR3 protein is CASSQGGVEETQYF. In nucleotides, the CDR3 is TGCGCCAGCAGCCAAGGGGGGGTTGAAGAGACCCAGTACTTC.